This T cell receptor (beta chain) came from a study of blood T cell repertoires in COVID-19 (dated by TCRdb to 2020 to 2022). A note on the overall study: Samples covering the acute and convalescent phases of COVID-19 were provided by collaborators in the United States, Italy and Spain. Subjects who had been exposed to COVID-19, were actively infected with it, or had recovered from it provided the deeply sampled blood TCRbeta repertoires that made up the dataset. The repertoires were released in a freely available public database intended as a resource for research on the immune response to SARS-CoV-2. The material from the prospective study consisted of cDNA or gDNA derived from T cells, B-cell-depleted T cells, or PBMCs. Where HLA class I and class II types were available, the types were taken from metadata supplied by the sample provider, not from assay-based typing. Samples came from the ongoing ImmuneRACE study (first 160 participants) plus 1,254 subjects from 6 global collaborators. A de-identified subject ID, COVID-19 status, age in years and sex were almost always included in the sample metadata.

Each collaborating institution followed its own protocols to collect whole blood in K2EDTA tubes. For TCRbeta analysis, collaborator samples were shipped as frozen whole blood, as isolated PBMCs, or as DNA extracted from either sample type. A single count supports this clone. It lacks a known antigen. Base-call qualities are not available, and no considerably larger clone is one nucleotide away. TCRbeta CDR3 regions were amplified from genomic DNA by means of the immunoSEQ Assay, a bias-controlled multiplex PCR. The paper's data handling went like this. The number of nucleated cells in each sample was estimated by amplification of reference gene primers within the assay. To quantify the absolute abundance of each unique TCRbeta CDR3 rearrangement, sequence reads were collapsed and filtered. For each sample, productive Simpson clonality was calculated as the square root of Simpson's diversity index over productive rearrangements. What TCRdb holds here is the immuneACCESS table cut down to in-frame rearrangements. Part of the clones is not present; checked against another copy, under half of the missing clones reflect an unresolved V gene, and the others are unexplained. V and J calls and clone size are as listed in that table; D and trimming were resolved from the DNA. The sample records around 62,000 clones, 90% to 95% of which are singletons. The ten largest clones take up about 3% of the sample.

Summary of the overall study and its limitations: The quantity of clinical and demographic metadata differed by source and by participant and was supplied without curation.

The source material was peripheral blood. The clonotype comes from a man aged 70-80 years with active COVID-19.

The DNA is as follows: TGTGCCAGCAGTGTACTGCCGAACACTGAAGCTTTCTTT. The encoded protein is CASSVLPNTEAFF. This chain is built from TRBV2 and TRBJ1-1, with the D gene not confidently named. The CDR1 and CDR2 encoded by the germline V gene are SNHLY and FYNNEI. V loses 4 bases of germline sequence and J loses 1 base, and the interval between the two ends is 7 bases. The CDR3 contains 13 residues, cysteine and phenylalanine counted. Just the 39-base CDR3 DNA is kept, in frame starting at base 1.